What follows is one TCR beta chain and its context. This clone was found a few times. The target of this receptor is not known. For this mouse receptor, gene names and germline sequences are murine. The read is 4 residues too short to cover the CDR3 end, so that end is filled in from the germline J gene. The library came from the immunoSEQ multiplex PCR assay. RNA was extracted from all samples and reverse transcribed into cDNA, which served as template for TCR sequencing. SuperScript III was used for first-strand cDNA synthesis, primed with a 2:1 mix of oligo-dT and random hexamers. Amplification bias was assessed with a synthetic immune receptor repertoire, and residual bias was removed computationally. Libraries were sequenced on Illumina HiSeq with 60 bp reads covering the CDR3, read from J toward V. The original methods were these. Raw reads were preprocessed to remove errors, and CDR3 was defined according to IMGT conventions as the region from the conserved cysteine to phenylalanine. To get clonality, Shannon entropy was normalized by log2 of the number of productive unique TCRs and the result was subtracted from 1. Whether scalp clones were CD4 or CD8 was inferred by matching scalp TCRbeta sequences against CD4 and CD8 repertoires sorted from blood. As stored in TCRdb, this immuneACCESS dataset retains in-frame rearrangements with V and J assigned. A fraction of the clones does not appear; measured against another copy, unresolved V genes explain less than half of the discrepancy, and the remainder lacks a known reason. V, J and clone size were drawn from that table, and D and trimming were deduced from the DNA. There are about 120,000 clones in this sample, and none of them is a singleton. The ten largest clonotypes hold about 20% of the sample.

This entry comes from a study of CD8+ T cells in alopecia areata (dated by TCRdb to between 2018 and 2020). Background for the entire study: Skin from C3H/HeJ donors aged 6-12 months with spontaneous alopecia was grafted onto female C3H/HeJ recipients aged roughly 7-11 weeks. RNA was extracted with the PAXgene miRNA kit for fixed scalp, the miRNeasy kit for PBMCs, and the RNeasy kit for mouse skin. Scalp clonality was compared across normal scalp (n=4), patchy alopecia areata scalp (n=8), and alopecia totalis/universalis scalp (n=8). TCRbeta CDR3 regions were amplified by immunoSEQ multiplex PCR with 35 Vbeta forward and 13 Jbeta reverse primers. Scalp tissue and sorted CD4+ and CD8+ peripheral blood T cells from patchy and totalis/universalis alopecia areata patients and from healthy controls were covered by human TCRbeta sequencing. The study used high-throughput TCRbeta sequencing to examine T cell clonal expansion in alopecia areata, in both the C3H/HeJ mouse model and human patients.

General findings and caveats noted by the study authors: Compared with mice, TCR sequences shared between patients were less clear, possibly partly because of HLA diversity across the patient population. Lesional scalp, especially in alopecia totalis/universalis, showed higher clonality and more expanded CD8+ clones than normal scalp, suggesting antigenic drive. Resident alphabeta T cells in normal human skin are also sequenced, complicating scalp TCR repertoire analysis, unlike mouse skin dominated by gammadelta T cells.

V lost 1 base and J lost 0 bases, and the count of bases not matched to a germline gene is 4. Inclusive of the bounding cysteine and phenylalanine, the CDR3 is 16 residues long. Only the CDR3 bases that were read are kept: 36 of them, in frame from base 1. CDR1 and CDR2 are read off the germline V gene as NNHDY and SYVADS. The chain is encoded by TRBV13-3 joined to TRBJ2-4; 8 nucleotides in the junction match TRBD2. The source material was lesional skin. This TCR was sampled from a C3H/HeJ mouse with alopecia areata. This strain possesses the MHC haplotype H2-k. The CDR3 reads as follows: CASSDIPGGSQNTLYF. The part of the CDR3 DNA that was read is TGTGCCAGCAGTGATATCCCTGGGGGGAGTCAAAAC.